This entry concerns a single T cell receptor (beta chain). TCRdb keeps only in-frame clones here, not all; method: immunoSEQ multiplex PCR. The repertoire holds 250,000 to 400,000 clones, with 75% to 90% as singletons. Clinical history as reported by participants underpinned cohort assignment. This sample was included in a study of blood T cell repertoires in COVID-19. About the study: Specimens from acute and convalescent COVID-19 originated in the United States, Italy and Spain. From T cells, B-cell-depleted T cells, or PBMCs came the material, which was cDNA or gDNA.

Sequencing was performed on PBMCs or T cells enriched from blood (not recorded which). This receptor was identified in a woman in her thirties who had been exposed to COVID-19.

The CDR3 nucleotides read TGCGCCAGCAGCTTGGGGAGGGACAGTATAAGCGACGAGCAGTACTTC. Its protein product is CASSLGRDSISDEQYF. The gene calls are TRBV5-1 and TRBJ2-7, with a possible D match to TRBD1 (7 bases). The CDR3 covers 16 residues. V lost 0 bases and J 5 bases, leaving 18 bases between the germline ends. Germline V gives CDR1 SGHRS, CDR2 YFSETQ.